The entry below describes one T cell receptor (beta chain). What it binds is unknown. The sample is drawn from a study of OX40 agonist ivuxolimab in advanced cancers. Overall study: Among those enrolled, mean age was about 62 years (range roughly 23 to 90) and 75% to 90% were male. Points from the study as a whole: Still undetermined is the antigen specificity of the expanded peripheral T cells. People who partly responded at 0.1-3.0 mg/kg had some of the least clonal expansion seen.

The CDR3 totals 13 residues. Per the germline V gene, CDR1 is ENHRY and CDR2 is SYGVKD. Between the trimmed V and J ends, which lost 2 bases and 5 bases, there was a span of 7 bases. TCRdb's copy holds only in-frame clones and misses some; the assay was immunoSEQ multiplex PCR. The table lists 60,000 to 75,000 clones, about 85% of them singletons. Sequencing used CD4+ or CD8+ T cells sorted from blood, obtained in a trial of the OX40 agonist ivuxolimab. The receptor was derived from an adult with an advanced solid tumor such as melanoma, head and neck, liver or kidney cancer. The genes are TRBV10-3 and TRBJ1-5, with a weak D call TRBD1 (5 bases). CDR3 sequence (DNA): TGTGCCATCAGTGAGGGGGCTGATCAGCCCCAGCATTTT. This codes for CAISEGADQPQHF.